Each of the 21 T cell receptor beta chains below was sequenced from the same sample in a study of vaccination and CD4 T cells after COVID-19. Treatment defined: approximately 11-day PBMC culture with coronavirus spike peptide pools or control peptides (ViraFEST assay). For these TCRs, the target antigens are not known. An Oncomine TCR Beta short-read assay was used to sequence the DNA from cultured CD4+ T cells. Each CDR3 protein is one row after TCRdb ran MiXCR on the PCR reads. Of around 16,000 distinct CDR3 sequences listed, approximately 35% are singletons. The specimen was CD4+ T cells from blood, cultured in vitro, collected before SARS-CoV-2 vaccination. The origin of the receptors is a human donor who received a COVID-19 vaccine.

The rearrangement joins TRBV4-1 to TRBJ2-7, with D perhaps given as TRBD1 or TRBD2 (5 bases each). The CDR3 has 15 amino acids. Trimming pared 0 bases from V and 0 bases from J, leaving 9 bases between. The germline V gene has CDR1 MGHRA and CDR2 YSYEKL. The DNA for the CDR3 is TGCGCCAGCAGCCAAGATGAGGGGAGCTCCTACGAGCAGTACTTC. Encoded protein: CASSQDEGSSYEQYF.

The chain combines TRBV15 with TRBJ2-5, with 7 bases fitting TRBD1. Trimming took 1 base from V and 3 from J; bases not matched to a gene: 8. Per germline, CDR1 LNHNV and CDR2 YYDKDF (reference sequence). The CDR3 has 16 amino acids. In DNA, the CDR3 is TGTGCCACCAGCAGAGCTGGTGCGACAGGGAAAGAGACCCAGTACTTC. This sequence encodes CATSRAGATGKETQYF.

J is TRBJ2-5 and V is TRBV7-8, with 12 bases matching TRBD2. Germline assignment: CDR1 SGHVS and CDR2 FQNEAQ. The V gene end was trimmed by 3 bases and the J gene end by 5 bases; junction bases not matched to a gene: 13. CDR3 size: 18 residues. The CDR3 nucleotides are TGTGCCAGCAGCTTGGGAACCCTAGCGGGGGGGCTTCGGGAGACCCAGTACTTC. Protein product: CASSLGTLAGGLRETQYF.

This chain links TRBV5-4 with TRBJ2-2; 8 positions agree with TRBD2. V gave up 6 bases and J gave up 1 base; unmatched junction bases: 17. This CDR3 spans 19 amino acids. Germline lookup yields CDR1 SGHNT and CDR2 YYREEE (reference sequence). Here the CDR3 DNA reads TGTGCCAGCAAAAGAATTCTATTCAGGACTAGCAGGAACACCGGGGAGCTGTTTTTT. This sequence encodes CASKRILFRTSRNTGELFF.

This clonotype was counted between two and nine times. The CDR3, as DNA: TGTGCCATCGAAGCAGGACAGGTCCAAAAGTATGGCTACACCTTC. The encoded protein is CAIEAGQVQKYGYTF. The chain employs TRBV7-9 and TRBJ1-2; 7 nucleotides line up with TRBD1. The V gene's germline CDR1 is SEHNR and CDR2 FQNEAQ (reference sequence). The junction had 16 bases not matched to a gene; V was cut back by 10 bases and J by 5 bases. The CDR3 is 15 residues long.

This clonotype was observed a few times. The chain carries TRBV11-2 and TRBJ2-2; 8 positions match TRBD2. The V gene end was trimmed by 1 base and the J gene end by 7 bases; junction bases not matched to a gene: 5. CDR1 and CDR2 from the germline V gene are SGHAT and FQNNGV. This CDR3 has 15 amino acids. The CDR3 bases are TGTGCCAGCAGCTTAGCTAGCGGGTTAAGCGGGGAGCTGTTTTTT. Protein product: CASSLASGLSGELFF.

CDR3 in DNA: TGCGCCAGCAGCCCGCGGGGACAGCCGAACACTGAAGCTTTCTTT. The encoded protein is CASSPRGQPNTEAFF. The V gene is TRBV4-1, the J gene TRBJ1-1; 7 bases map to TRBD1. The trim removed 4 bases at V and 1 base at J, leaving 6 bases unmatched. Germline values: CDR1 MGHRA, CDR2 YSYEKL. There are 15 residues in the CDR3.

Here the CDR3 DNA reads TGTGCCAGCAGTTTAGTGGGAGGGGGGGCCACTGAAGCTTTCTTT. It is translated as CASSLVGGGATEAFF. The V and J genes are TRBV12-3 or TRBV12-4 and TRBJ1-1; D might be TRBD1 (6 bases). The V gene lost 1 base and the J gene lost 4 bases, with 13 bases spanning the gap. CDR3 size: 15 residues.

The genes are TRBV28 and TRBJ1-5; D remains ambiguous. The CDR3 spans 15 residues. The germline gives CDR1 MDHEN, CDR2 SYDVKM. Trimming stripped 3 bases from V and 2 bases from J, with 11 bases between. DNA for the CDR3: TGTGCCAGCAGTTTGCCCGGGGTCGGCAATCAGCCCCAGCATTTT. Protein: CASSLPGVGNQPQHF.

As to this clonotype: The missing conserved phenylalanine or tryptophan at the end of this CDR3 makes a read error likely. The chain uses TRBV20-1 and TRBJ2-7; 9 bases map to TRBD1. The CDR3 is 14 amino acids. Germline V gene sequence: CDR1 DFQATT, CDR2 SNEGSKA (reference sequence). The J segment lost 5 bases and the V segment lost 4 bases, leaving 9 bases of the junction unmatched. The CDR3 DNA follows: TGCAGTGCTATAAAACGACAGGGGGAAGACGAGCAGTACCTC. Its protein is CSAIKRQGEDEQYL.

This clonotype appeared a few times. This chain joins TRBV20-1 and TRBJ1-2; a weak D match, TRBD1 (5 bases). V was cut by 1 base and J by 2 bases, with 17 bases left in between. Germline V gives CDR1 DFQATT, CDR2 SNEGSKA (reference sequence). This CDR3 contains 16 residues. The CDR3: CSARARGENLNYGYTF. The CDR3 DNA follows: TGCAGTGCTAGAGCCCGAGGGGAGAACTTAAACTATGGCTACACCTTC.

The CDR3 coding sequence is TGTGCCAGCAGTTTATCCGGGGGGGCGGGTACCGGGGAGCTGTTTTTT. This codes for CASSLSGGAGTGELFF. The V gene is TRBV12-3 or TRBV12-4, the J gene TRBJ2-2; 8 nucleotides align to TRBD2. The CDR3 consists of 16 residues. The ends lost 2 bases at V and 5 bases at J; junction bases unmatched: 7.

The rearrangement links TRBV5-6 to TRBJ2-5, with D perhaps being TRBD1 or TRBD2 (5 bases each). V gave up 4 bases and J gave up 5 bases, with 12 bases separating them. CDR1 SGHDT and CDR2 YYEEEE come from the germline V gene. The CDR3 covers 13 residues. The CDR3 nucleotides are TGTGCCAGCAGCCGGGGCGGTGCGGAGACCCAGTACTTC. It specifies CASSRGGAETQYF.

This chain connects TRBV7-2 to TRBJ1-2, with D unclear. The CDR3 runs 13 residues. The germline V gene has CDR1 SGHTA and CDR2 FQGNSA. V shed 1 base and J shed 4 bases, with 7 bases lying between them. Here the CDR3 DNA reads TGTGCCAGCAGCTTAGAGGTTATCTATGGCTACACCTTC. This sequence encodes CASSLEVIYGYTF.

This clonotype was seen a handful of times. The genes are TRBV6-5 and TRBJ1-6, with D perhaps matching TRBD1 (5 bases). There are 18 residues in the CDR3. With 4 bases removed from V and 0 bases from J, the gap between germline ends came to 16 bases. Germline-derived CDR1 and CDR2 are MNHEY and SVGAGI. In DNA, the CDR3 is TGTGCCAGCAGTTCTGGGACTCTCCTAGGCTCCTATAATTCACCCCTCCACTTT. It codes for CASSSGTLLGSYNSPLHF.

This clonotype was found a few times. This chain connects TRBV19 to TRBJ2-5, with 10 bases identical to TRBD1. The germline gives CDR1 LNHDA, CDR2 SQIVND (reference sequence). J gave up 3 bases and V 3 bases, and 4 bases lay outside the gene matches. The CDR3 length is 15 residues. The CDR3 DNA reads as TGTGCCAGTAGTATCACCGGGACAGGGGAAGAGACCCAGTACTTC. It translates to CASSITGTGEETQYF.

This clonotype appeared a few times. In nucleotides, the CDR3 is TGTGCCAGCAGTAAGGGGTCCTGGCAGGAAGGCTACACCTTC. Translated, it gives CASSKGSWQEGYTF. V and J are TRBV27 and TRBJ1-2; TRBD1 might be the D (5 bases). Germline assignment: CDR1 MNHEY and CDR2 SMNVEV (reference sequence). This CDR3 has 14 amino acids. V dropped 5 bases and J dropped 8 bases, with 18 bases sitting between them.

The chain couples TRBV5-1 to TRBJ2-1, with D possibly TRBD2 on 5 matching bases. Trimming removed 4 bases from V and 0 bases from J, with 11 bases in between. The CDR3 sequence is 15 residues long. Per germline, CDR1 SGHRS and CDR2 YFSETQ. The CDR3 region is CASSPTGSSYNEQFF. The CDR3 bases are TGCGCCAGCAGCCCCACGGGGAGCTCCTACAATGAGCAGTTCTTC.

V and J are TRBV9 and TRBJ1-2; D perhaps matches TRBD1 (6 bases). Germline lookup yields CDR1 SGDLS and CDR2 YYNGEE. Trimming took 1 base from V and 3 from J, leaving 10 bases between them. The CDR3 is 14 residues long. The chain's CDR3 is CASSVTGLDYGYTF. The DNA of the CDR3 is TGTGCCAGCAGCGTAACAGGGCTAGACTATGGCTACACCTTC.

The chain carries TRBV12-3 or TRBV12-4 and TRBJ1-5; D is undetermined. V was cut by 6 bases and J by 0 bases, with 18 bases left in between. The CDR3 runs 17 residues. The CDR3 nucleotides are TGTGCCAGCAGCGACAAGACCGAACATTATAGCAATCAGCCCCAGCATTTT. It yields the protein CASSDKTEHYSNQPQHF.

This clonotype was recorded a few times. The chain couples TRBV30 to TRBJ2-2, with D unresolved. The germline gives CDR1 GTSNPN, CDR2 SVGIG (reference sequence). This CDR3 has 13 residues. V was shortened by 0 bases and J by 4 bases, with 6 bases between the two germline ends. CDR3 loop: CAWSVFGTGELFF. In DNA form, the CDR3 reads TGTGCCTGGAGTGTATTTGGCACCGGGGAGCTGTTTTTT.